This T cell receptor (beta chain) was documented in a study of shared clonotypes between healthy human individuals. Across the whole study: Donors were a couple of women and a few men aged 18 to 49. Each donor contributed plates that comprised three CD4 naive, three CD4 memory, two CD8 naive and one CD8 memory. The study's findings and limits: Rarefaction curves obtained for sorted subsets showed sequencing incomplete despite large depth.

This clone came up a few times. Its antigen is not identified. Replicate sorted-subset PCRs were loaded with 150 to 250 ng DNA, tens of thousands of T cell genomes. Assay used: immunoSEQ multiplex PCR; TCRdb lists only in-frame clones, some missing. The sample shows 2,500,000 or so clones, around nine tenths of them seen only once. Trimming cost V 5 bases and J 2 bases, with 7 bases left between them. CDR1 is LGHNT and CDR2 is FRNRAP in the germline V gene. This CDR3 region has 13 residues. This chain joins TRBV12-5 and TRBJ1-5; D gene ambiguous. This TCR came from a man between 18 and 35 years old in good health. The source material was naive CD4+ T cells sorted from blood. Subset reported: CD45RA+ positively selected. CDR3 in DNA: TGTGCTAGTGGTCTGGAGGGCAATCAGCCCCAGCATTTT. It encodes CASGLEGNQPQHF.